These T cell receptor beta chains were read from a single sample in a study of T cells in Graves' hyperthyroidism and ophthalmopathy. From the multiplex PCR reads, TCRdb called clonotypes with MiXCR, one entry per CDR3 protein. The sample has 250,000 to 300,000 distinct CDR3 sequences; approximately 12% are singletons. The specimen was blood. The receptors were sampled from a woman aged 25 to 39 with Graves' hyperthyroidism that later progressed to Graves' ophthalmopathy. The CDR3 runs from the conserved cysteine through the conserved F or W. The order of the fields is J gene, clone size, D gene, V gene, CDR3 DNA, CDR3 protein. D genes are given only for firm matches. Clone size appears in some rows only: once, few, many, or a class for an expanded clone.

J: TRBJ2-3
size: .
D: .
V: TRBV20-1
DNA: TGCAGTGCTAGAGATCTTCCAACAGATACGCAGTATTTT
CDR3: CSARDLPTDTQYF

J: TRBJ2-7
size: few
D: .
V: TRBV20-1
DNA: TGCAGTGCTACCAGTTACAGCTACGAGCAGTACTTC
CDR3: CSATSYSYEQYF

J: TRBJ2-5
size: many
D: TRBD1
V: TRBV7-9
DNA: TGTGCCAGCAACATACCTACCCGGGACAGGGATTGGGAGACCCAGTACTTC
CDR3: CASNIPTRDRDWETQYF

J: TRBJ2-7
size: few
D: .
V: TRBV9
DNA: TGTGCCAGCAGCACAACCGGGACGGAGATCTCCGAGCAGTACTTC
CDR3: CASSTTGTEISEQYF

J: TRBJ1-2
size: many
D: .
V: TRBV28
DNA: TGTGCCAGCACCTCGGGAATCCCTAACTATGGCTACACCTTC
CDR3: CASTSGIPNYGYTF

J: TRBJ2-7
size: many
D: .
V: TRBV28
DNA: TGTGCCAGCAGTAGTATGGGAGAAGGGGACGAGCAGTACTTC
CDR3: CASSSMGEGDEQYF

J: TRBJ2-5
size: many
D: .
V: TRBV29-1
DNA: TGCAGCGTTGCGGCGGCGTTAGAGACCCAGTACTTC
CDR3: CSVAAALETQYF

J: TRBJ2-2
size: many
D: TRBD1
V: TRBV7-2
DNA: TGTGCCAGCAGCCTCGGCCCAGGCCGGACAGGGGAAACCGGGGAGCTGTTTTTT
CDR3: CASSLGPGRTGETGELFF

J: TRBJ2-1
size: many
D: .
V: TRBV13
DNA: TGTGCCAGCAGCATCCCCCCCCCCTCGGAACAAAGGAATGAGCAGTTCTTC
CDR3: CASSIPPPSEQRNEQFF

J: TRBJ1-2
size: many
D: .
V: TRBV28
DNA: TGTGCCAGCAGTTTCGGTTCGCTTGGCTACACCTTC
CDR3: CASSFGSLGYTF

J: TRBJ2-7
size: many
D: TRBD2
V: TRBV7-2
DNA: TGTGCCAGCAGCGGAATCTTAGGCCTGACTAGCGCCTCCGAGCAGTACTTC
CDR3: CASSGILGLTSASEQYF